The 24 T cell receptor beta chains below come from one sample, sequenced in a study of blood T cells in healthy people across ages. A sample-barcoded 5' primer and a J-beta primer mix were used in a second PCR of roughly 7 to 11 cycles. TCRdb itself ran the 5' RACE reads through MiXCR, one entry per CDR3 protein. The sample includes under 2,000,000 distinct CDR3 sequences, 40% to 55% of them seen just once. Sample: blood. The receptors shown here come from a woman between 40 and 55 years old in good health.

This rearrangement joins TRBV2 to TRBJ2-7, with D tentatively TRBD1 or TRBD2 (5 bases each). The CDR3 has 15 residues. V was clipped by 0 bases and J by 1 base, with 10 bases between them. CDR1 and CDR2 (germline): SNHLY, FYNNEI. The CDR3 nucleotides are TGTGCCAGCAGTGAAGCGGGTTGGGGGTCCTACGAGCAGTACTTC. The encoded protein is CASSEAGWGSYEQYF.

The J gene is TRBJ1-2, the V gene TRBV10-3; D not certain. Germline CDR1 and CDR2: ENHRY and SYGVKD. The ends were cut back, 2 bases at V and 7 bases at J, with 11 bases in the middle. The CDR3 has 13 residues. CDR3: CAISENNLGGYTF. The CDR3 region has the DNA TGTGCCATCAGTGAGAACAATCTGGGTGGCTACACCTTC.

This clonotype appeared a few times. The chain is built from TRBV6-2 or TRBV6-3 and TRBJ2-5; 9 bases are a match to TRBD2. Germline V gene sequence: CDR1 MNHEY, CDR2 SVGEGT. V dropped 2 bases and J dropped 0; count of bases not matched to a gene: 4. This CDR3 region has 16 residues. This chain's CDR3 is CASSYPAGGYQETQYF. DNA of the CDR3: TGTGCCAGCAGTTACCCAGCGGGGGGCTACCAAGAGACCCAGTACTTC.

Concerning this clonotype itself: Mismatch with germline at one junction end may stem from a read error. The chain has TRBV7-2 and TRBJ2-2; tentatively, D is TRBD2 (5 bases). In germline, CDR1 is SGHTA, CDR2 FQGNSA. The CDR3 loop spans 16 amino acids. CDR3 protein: CASRKEDSLRSGELFF. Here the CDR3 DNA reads TGCGCCAGCAGAAAGGAGGACTCCCTTCGTTCCGGGGAGCTGTTTTTT.

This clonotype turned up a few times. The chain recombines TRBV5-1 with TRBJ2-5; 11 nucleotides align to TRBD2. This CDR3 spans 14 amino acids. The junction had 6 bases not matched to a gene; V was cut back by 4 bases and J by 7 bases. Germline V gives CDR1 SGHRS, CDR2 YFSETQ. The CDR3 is CASSIGTSGGTQYF. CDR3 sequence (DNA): TGCGCCAGCAGCATCGGGACTAGCGGCGGGACCCAGTACTTC.

The CDR3, as DNA: TGTGCCAGCAGCTACACTACCTACGAGCAGTACTTC. Amino acids: CASSYTTYEQYF. The rearrangement joins TRBV11-2 to TRBJ2-7; D is uncertain. Trimming took 4 bases from V and 2 from J, leaving 6 bases between them. This CDR3 is built from 12 residues. Germline CDR1 SGHAT, CDR2 FQNNGV. Based on the CDR3 plus reference TRBV11-2 and TRBJ2-7, the full variable domain is EAGVAQSPRYKIIEKRQSVAFWCNPISGHATLYWYQQILGQGPKLLIQFQNNGVVDDSQLPKDRFSAERLKGVDSTLKIQPAKLEDSAVYLCASSYTTYEQYFGPGTRLTVT.

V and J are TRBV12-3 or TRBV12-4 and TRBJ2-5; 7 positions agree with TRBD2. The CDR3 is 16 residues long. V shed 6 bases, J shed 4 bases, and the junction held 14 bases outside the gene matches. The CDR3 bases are TGTGCCAGCAGCTTTGGGCCGCGGGGGTTATCAGAGACCCAGTACTTC. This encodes CASSFGPRGLSETQYF.

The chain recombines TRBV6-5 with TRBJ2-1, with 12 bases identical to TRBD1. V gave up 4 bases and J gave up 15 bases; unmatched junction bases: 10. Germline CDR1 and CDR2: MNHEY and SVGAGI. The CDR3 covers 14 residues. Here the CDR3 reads CASSSQGQGAGRFF. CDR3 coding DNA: TGTGCCAGCAGTTCGCAGGGACAGGGGGCGGGTCGGTTCTTC.

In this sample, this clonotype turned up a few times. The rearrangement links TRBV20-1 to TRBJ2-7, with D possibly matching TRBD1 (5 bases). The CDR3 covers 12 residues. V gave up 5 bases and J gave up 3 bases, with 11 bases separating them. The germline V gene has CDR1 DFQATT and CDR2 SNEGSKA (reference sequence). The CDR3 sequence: CSAARTNYEQYF. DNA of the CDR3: TGCAGTGCTGCGCGGACAAACTACGAGCAGTACTTC.

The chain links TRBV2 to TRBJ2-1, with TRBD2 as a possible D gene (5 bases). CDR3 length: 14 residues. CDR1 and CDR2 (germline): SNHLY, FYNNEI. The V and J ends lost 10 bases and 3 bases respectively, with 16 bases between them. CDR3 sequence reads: CATRLRDLYNEQFF. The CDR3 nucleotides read TGTGCCACTCGCCTCCGGGATCTCTACAATGAGCAGTTCTTC.

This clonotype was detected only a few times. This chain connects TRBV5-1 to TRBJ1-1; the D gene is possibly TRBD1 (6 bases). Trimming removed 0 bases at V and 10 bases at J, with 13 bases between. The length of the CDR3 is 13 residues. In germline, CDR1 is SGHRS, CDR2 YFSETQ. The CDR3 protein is CASSLGGGSGAFF. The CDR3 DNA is TGCGCCAGCAGCTTGGGAGGGGGGAGTGGAGCTTTCTTT.

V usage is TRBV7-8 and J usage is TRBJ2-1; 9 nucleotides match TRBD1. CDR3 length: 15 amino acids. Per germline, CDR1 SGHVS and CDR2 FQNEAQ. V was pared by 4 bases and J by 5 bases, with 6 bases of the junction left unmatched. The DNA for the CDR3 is TGTGCCAGCAGCTCCCGGGACAGGGTCCACAATGAGCAGTTCTTC. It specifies CASSSRDRVHNEQFF.

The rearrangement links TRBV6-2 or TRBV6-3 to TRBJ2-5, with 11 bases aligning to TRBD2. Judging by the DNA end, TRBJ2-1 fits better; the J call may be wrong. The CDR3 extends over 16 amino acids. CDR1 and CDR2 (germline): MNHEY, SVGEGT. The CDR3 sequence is CASSRAGLAEQETQFF. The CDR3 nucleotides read TGTGCCAGCAGTCGCGCGGGACTAGCGGAACAAGAGACCCAGTTCTTC.

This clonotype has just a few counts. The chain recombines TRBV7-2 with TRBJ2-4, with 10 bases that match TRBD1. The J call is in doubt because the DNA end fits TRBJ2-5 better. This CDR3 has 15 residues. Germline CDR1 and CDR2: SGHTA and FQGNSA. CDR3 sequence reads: CASSLHGTGEETQYF. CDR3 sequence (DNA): TGTGCCAGCAGCTTACATGGGACAGGGGAAGAGACCCAGTACTTC.

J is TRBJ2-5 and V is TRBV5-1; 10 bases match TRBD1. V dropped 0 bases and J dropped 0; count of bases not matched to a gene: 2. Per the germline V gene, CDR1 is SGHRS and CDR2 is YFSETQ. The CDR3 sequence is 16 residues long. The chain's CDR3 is CASSLEGTGDQETQYF. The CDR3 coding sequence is TGCGCCAGCAGCTTGGAGGGGACAGGGGACCAAGAGACCCAGTACTTC.

The CDR3 coding sequence is TGCAGTGCTCTCCCCTCTTCGACAGGGGACTGGTACGAGCAGTACTTC. Translating gives CSALPSSTGDWYEQYF. The chain has TRBV20-1 and TRBJ2-7; 8 bases match TRBD1. The CDR3 sequence is 16 residues long. The V and J ends lost 5 bases and 4 bases, in that order; junction bases with no gene match: 16. Germline CDR1 reads DFQATT; CDR2 reads SNEGSKA (reference sequence).

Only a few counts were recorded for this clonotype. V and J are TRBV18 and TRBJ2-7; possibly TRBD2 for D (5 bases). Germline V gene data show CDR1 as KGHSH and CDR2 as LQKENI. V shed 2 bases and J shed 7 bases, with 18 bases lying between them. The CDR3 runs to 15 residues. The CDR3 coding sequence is TGTGCCAGCTCACCAGGGCGGGCGCATTTTGGGGAGCAGTACTTC. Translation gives CASSPGRAHFGEQYF.

This CDR3 reads CASRGDSNEKLFF. CDR3 bases: TGCGCCAGCAGAGGGGACAGTAATGAAAAACTGTTTTTT. The V call is TRBV5-1, the J call TRBJ1-4; 7 bases agree with TRBD1. Germline lookup yields CDR1 SGHRS and CDR2 YFSETQ. This CDR3 has 13 amino acids. V shed 5 bases and J 4 bases; nucleotides not matched to a gene: 2.

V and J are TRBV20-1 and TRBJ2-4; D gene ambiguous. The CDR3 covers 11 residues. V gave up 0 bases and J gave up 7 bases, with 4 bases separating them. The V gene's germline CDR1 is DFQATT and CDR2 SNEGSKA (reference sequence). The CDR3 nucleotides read TGCAGTGCTAGAGAGGTGAACATTCAGTACTTC. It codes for CSAREVNIQYF.

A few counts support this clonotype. CDR3 protein: CASSPLARQETQYF. Here the CDR3 DNA reads TGTGCCAGCAGCCCATTGGCACGCCAAGAGACCCAGTACTTC. The chain is built from TRBV6-5 and TRBJ2-5; D ambiguous. V was shortened by 6 bases and J by 1 base, with 12 bases between the two germline ends. Germline CDR1 reads MNHEY; CDR2 reads SVGAGI. The CDR3 runs to 14 residues.

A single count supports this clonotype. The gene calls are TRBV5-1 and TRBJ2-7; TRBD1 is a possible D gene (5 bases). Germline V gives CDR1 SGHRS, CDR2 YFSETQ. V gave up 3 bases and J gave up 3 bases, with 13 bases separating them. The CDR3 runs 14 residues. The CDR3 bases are TGCGCCAGCAGCTGCCCCCTTCAGGGCTACGAGCAGTACTTC. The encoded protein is CASSCPLQGYEQYF.

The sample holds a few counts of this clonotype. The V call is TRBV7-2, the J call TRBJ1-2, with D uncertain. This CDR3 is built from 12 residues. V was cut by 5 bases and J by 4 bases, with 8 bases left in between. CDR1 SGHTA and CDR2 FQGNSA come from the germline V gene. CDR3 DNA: TGTGCCAGCAGCCCTCTTATCTATGGCTACACCTTC. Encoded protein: CASSPLIYGYTF.

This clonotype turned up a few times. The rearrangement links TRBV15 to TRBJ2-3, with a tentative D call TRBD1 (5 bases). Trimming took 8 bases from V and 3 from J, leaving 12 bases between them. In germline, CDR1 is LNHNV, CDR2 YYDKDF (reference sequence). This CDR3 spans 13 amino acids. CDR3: CATVGRVTDTQYF. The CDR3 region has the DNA TGTGCCACCGTCGGCAGGGTGACAGATACGCAGTATTTT.

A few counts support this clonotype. The CDR3 is CASTLELGGSLPKKYF. CDR3 sequence (DNA): TGTGCCAGCACCTTAGAGTTGGGCGGGAGCCTGCCCAAAAAGTACTTC. The V gene is TRBV12-3 or TRBV12-4, the J gene TRBJ2-7; 7 bases are shared with TRBD2. The trim removed 7 bases at V and 11 bases at J, leaving 23 bases unmatched. The CDR3 runs 16 residues.